This TCR beta chain originates from a study of cytomegalovirus exposure and HLA in healthy donors. There are 15 residues in the CDR3. The germline V gene has CDR1 SEHNR and CDR2 FQNEAQ (reference sequence). Losses at the gene ends were 4 bases for V and 5 bases for J; bases not matched to a gene: 6. Findings of the study overall: Previous analysis showed most TCR beta V segments were productive about 87% or about 30% of the time.

Concerning this clone itself: Its specificity is not known.

The study ran its PCR with 60 Vbeta and 13 Jbeta primers. Here immunoSEQ multiplex PCR was the method, and the copy in TCRdb shows in-frame clones only, minus some. In all, the sample yields under 250,000 clones. This sequence joins TRBV7-9 and TRBJ2-5, with 11 bases identical to TRBD2. The sequenced sample was PBMCs. The source is a girl aged 2 to 10 in good health and CMV-seropositive. The CDR3 is CASSSTSGRGETQYF. DNA of the CDR3: TGTGCCAGCAGCTCAACTAGCGGGAGAGGCGAGACCCAGTACTTC.